The next 32 T cell receptor beta chains were all read from a single sample in a study of cytomegalovirus exposure and HLA in healthy donors. Some clones are missing from TCRdb's copy, which holds only in-frame ones; the method was immunoSEQ multiplex PCR. The data hold 200,000 to 250,000 clones, with around nine tenths observed a single time. Sequenced input: PBMCs. The receptor set was obtained from a woman between 18 and 29 years old in good health and CMV-seronegative.

This clone was detected only once. The chain recombines TRBV19 with TRBJ2-1; a possible D gene is TRBD1 (6 bases). The CDR3 length is 11 residues. V was shortened by 8 bases and J by 10 bases, with 12 bases between the two germline ends. CDR1 and CDR2 from the germline V gene are LNHDA and SQIVND (reference sequence). For the CDR3, the DNA is TGTGCCAGTCTTTGGGGGACAGAGCAGTTCTTC. It yields the protein CASLWGTEQFF.

The chain carries TRBV5-1 and TRBJ2-1, with D possibly matching TRBD2 (6 bases). V lost 4 bases and J lost 6, with 14 bases in between. The germline CDR1 and CDR2 sequences are SGHRS and YFSETQ. The CDR3 covers 14 residues. This CDR3 reads CASSLGDSLNEQFF. CDR3 nucleotide sequence: TGCGCCAGCAGCCTGGGGGACTCTCTCAATGAGCAGTTCTTC.

V usage is TRBV30 and J usage is TRBJ2-4; possible D gene TRBD2, 6 bases. The CDR3 spans 11 residues. V dropped 4 bases and J dropped 7 bases, with 8 bases sitting between them. Germline V lookup: CDR1 GTSNPN, CDR2 SVGIG (reference sequence). CDR3 protein: CAWKAGNIQYF. The CDR3 DNA follows: TGTGCCTGGAAAGCGGGCAACATTCAGTACTTC.

This sequence joins TRBV21-1 and TRBJ2-5; the table gives TRBD1 as D, unverified against the DNA. TRBV21-1 is a known pseudogene. The CDR3 has 13 residues. The CDR3 coding sequence is TGTGCCAGCAGTCACAGGGAGAGGGAGACCCAGTACTTC. Its translation is CASSHRERETQYF.

The chain joins TRBV19 to TRBJ2-2, with 7 bases fitting TRBD2. Trimming took 4 bases from V and 5 from J; bases not matched to a gene: 1. CDR3 size: 13 residues. Germline V lookup: CDR1 LNHDA, CDR2 SQIVND (reference sequence). The CDR3 protein is CASSTGRTGELFF. The CDR3 bases are TGTGCCAGTAGTACCGGGAGGACCGGGGAGCTGTTTTTT.

The chain employs TRBV4-1 and TRBJ1-4, with TRBD1 as a possible D gene (6 bases). Trimming removed 3 bases from V and 0 bases from J, with 14 bases in between. The CDR3 is 17 residues long. Germline V gene sequence: CDR1 MGHRA, CDR2 YSYEKL. CDR3 protein: CASSQPGAPATNEKLFF. Here the CDR3 DNA reads TGCGCCAGCAGCCAGCCAGGGGCTCCAGCAACTAATGAAAAACTGTTTTTT.

The genes are TRBV28 and TRBJ1-2, with D uncertain. The CDR3 is 14 residues long. The V gene's germline CDR1 is MDHEN and CDR2 SYDVKM. The germline V and J ends were trimmed by 2 bases and 0 bases, with 7 bases remaining between them. CDR3 region: CASSLNSPNYGYTF. CDR3 nucleotide sequence: TGTGCCAGCAGTTTAAACAGTCCTAACTATGGCTACACCTTC.

This chain joins TRBV29-1 and TRBJ2-3; D is ambiguous. In germline, CDR1 is SQVTM, CDR2 ANQGSEA. This CDR3 has 11 amino acids. Trimming stripped 6 bases from V and 2 bases from J, with 6 bases between. The CDR3 nucleotides read TGCAGCGTAATAGTCACAGATACGCAGTATTTT. Translating gives CSVIVTDTQYF.

The chain uses TRBV5-1 and TRBJ1-1; possibly TRBD1 for D (5 bases). Germline CDR1 and CDR2: SGHRS and YFSETQ. The CDR3 runs 14 residues. V was trimmed by 1 base and J by 1 base, leaving 8 bases between them. CDR3 residues: CASSLLRENTEAFF. The CDR3, as DNA: TGCGCCAGCAGCTTGCTCAGGGAGAACACTGAAGCTTTCTTT.

The V and J genes are TRBV28 and TRBJ1-5, with 8 bases that match TRBD1. V was pared by 1 base and J by 6 bases, with 5 bases of the junction left unmatched. This CDR3 has 15 residues. The germline gives CDR1 MDHEN, CDR2 SYDVKM. In DNA, the CDR3 is TGTGCCAGCAGTTTATCAGGGGGCTTAATTCAGCCCCAGCATTTT. It specifies CASSLSGGLIQPQHF. The whole variable domain, filled in from reference TRBV28 and TRBJ1-5, reads DVKVTQSSRYLVKRTGEKVFLECVQDMDHENMFWYRQDPGLGLRLIYFSYDVKMKEKGDIPEGYSVSREKKERFSLILESASTNQTSMYLCASSLSGGLIQPQHFGDGTRLSIL.

This chain links TRBV7-8 with TRBJ2-1; TRBD2 is a possible D gene (6 bases). The CDR3 is made up of 19 amino acids. Germline CDR1 reads SGHVS; CDR2 reads FQNEAQ. V gave up 1 base and J gave up 0 bases, with 19 bases separating them. The CDR3 sequence: CASSLVRGSGLSSYNEQFF. Here the CDR3 DNA reads TGTGCCAGCAGCTTAGTTAGGGGTAGCGGTCTAAGCTCCTACAATGAGCAGTTCTTC.

This clone was recorded only once. The rearrangement joins TRBV19 to TRBJ1-1; D call uncertain. Trimming removed 2 bases at V and 1 base at J, with 11 bases between. CDR3 length: 15 residues. Per the germline V gene, CDR1 is LNHDA and CDR2 is SQIVND (reference sequence). This chain's CDR3 is CASSILGSKNTEAFF. The CDR3, as DNA: TGTGCCAGTAGTATACTCGGGAGCAAGAACACTGAAGCTTTCTTT.

In its sample, this clone was seen once. The chain has TRBV14 and TRBJ2-1, with TRBD2 as a possible D gene (6 bases). V was cut by 4 bases and J by 6 bases, with 16 bases left in between. CDR1 SGHDN and CDR2 FVKESK come from the germline V gene. The CDR3 loop spans 15 amino acids. The CDR3 region has the DNA TGTGCCAGCAGCCTTCCGGGACTGCGCCTCAATGAGCAGTTCTTC. This sequence encodes CASSLPGLRLNEQFF.

The chain links TRBV30 to TRBJ1-4; D is unclear. CDR3 length equals 13 residues. Germline assignment: CDR1 GTSNPN and CDR2 SVGIG (reference sequence). Trimming stripped 0 bases from V and 4 bases from J, with 6 bases between. DNA for the CDR3: TGTGCCTGGAGTGTACGGTATAATGAAAAACTGTTTTTT. The encoded protein is CAWSVRYNEKLFF.

The chain combines TRBV10-1 with TRBJ2-7, with TRBD1 matching over 8 bases. The CDR3 length is 14 residues. V shed 5 bases and J 3 bases; nucleotides not matched to a gene: 6. Germline lookup yields CDR1 WNHNN and CDR2 SYGVQD (reference sequence). CDR3 sequence (DNA): TGCGCCAGCAGTCAACTTGGACAGGGCTACGAGCAGTACTTC. Residues: CASSQLGQGYEQYF.

This rearrangement joins TRBV6-6 to TRBJ1-2; 7 bases fit TRBD1. Germline CDR1 MNHNY, CDR2 SVGAGI (reference sequence). The CDR3 covers 14 residues. With V trimmed by 0 bases and J by 6 bases, 4 bases remained unmatched. The CDR3 sequence: CASSYSRQGNGYTF. In DNA form, the CDR3 reads TGTGCCAGCAGTTACTCGAGACAGGGCAATGGCTACACCTTC.

The genes are TRBV27 and TRBJ2-2; D is possibly TRBD2 (5 bases). Germline V gene sequence: CDR1 MNHEY, CDR2 SMNVEV (reference sequence). The germline V and J ends were trimmed by 6 bases and 4 bases, with 12 bases remaining between them. The CDR3 sequence is 14 residues long. CDR3 in DNA: TGTGCCAGCAGACCGGGGATGAGCACCGGGGAGCTGTTTTTT. It yields the protein CASRPGMSTGELFF.

This rearrangement joins TRBV5-8 to TRBJ1-5, with TRBD1 matching over 7 bases. The CDR3 length is 15 residues. Germline CDR1 and CDR2: SGHTS and YDEGEE. V trimming: 4 bases; J trimming: 0 bases; junction bases outside the gene matches: 4. CDR3 coding DNA: TGTGCCAGCAGCGCCGGGGACAGTAGCAATCAGCCCCAGCATTTT. It is translated as CASSAGDSSNQPQHF.

The J gene is TRBJ1-2, the V gene TRBV5-6, with 7 bases identical to TRBD1. This CDR3 spans 16 amino acids. V was pared by 1 base and J by 1 base, with 7 bases of the junction left unmatched. Germline CDR1 is SGHDT and CDR2 is YYEEEE. In DNA, the CDR3 is TGTGCCAGCAGCTTGAGGGGACAGAAAAATAACTATGGCTACACCTTC. Translating it yields CASSLRGQKNNYGYTF.

This chain uses TRBV5-4 with TRBJ1-1, with 8 bases lining up with TRBD1. In germline, CDR1 is SGHNT, CDR2 YYREEE (reference sequence). This CDR3 region has 16 residues. V shed 4 bases and J 4 bases; nucleotides not matched to a gene: 12. The DNA of the CDR3 is TGTGCCAGCAGCCCGTTCGGACAGGGTTTAGTCACTGAAGCTTTCTTT. Translating gives CASSPFGQGLVTEAFF.

The V gene is TRBV5-1, the J gene TRBJ1-1; a weak D match, TRBD1 (5 bases). The V end was cut by 2 bases, the J end by 5 bases, with 19 bases between. CDR3 length: 16 residues. Germline lookup yields CDR1 SGHRS and CDR2 YFSETQ. CDR3 sequence: CASSFGGRGRGTEAFF. CDR3 coding DNA: TGCGCCAGCAGCTTTGGTGGGAGGGGTAGGGGTACTGAAGCTTTCTTT. Looking up the rest from reference TRBV5-1 and TRBJ1-1 gives the full variable domain: KAGVTQTPRYLIKTRGQQVTLSCSPISGHRSVSWYQQTPGQGLQFLFEYFSETQRNKGNFPGRFSGRQFSNSRSEMNVSTLELGDSALYLCASSFGGRGRGTEAFFGQGTRLTVV.

This chain connects TRBV15 to TRBJ1-2, with 7 bases identical to TRBD1. The CDR3 extends over 16 amino acids. Unmatched junction bases numbered 15, after V lost 5 bases and J lost 6 bases. CDR1 is LNHNV, CDR2 YYDKDF, per germline (reference sequence). CDR3 sequence: CATSPTGTADGHGYTF. CDR3 DNA sequence: TGTGCCACCAGCCCTACGGGGACAGCCGACGGGCATGGCTACACCTTC.

The J gene is TRBJ1-2, the V gene TRBV18, with 9 bases fitting TRBD1. V shed 3 bases, J shed 4 bases, and the junction held 3 bases outside the gene matches. The CDR3 extends over 14 amino acids. Germline V gene lookup returns CDR1 KGHSH and CDR2 LQKENI. The CDR3 DNA reads TGTGCCAGCTCACCTTCGACAGGGGGCTATGGCTACACCTTC. Translated: CASSPSTGGYGYTF. The variable domain in full, with the rest retrieved from reference TRBV18 and TRBJ1-2, is NAGVMQNPRHLVRRRGQEARLRCSPMKGHSHVYWYRQLPEEGLKFMVYLQKENIIDESGMPKERFSAEFPKEGPSILRIQQVVRGDSAAYFCASSPSTGGYGYTFGSGTRLTVV.

The chain has TRBV6-5 and TRBJ2-3; D might be TRBD2 (6 bases). This CDR3 has 15 amino acids. V was pared by 6 bases and J by 0 bases, with 13 bases between. Per the germline V gene, CDR1 is MNHEY and CDR2 is SVGAGI. CDR3 residues: CASSRASGSTDTQYF. As DNA, the CDR3 is TGTGCCAGCAGCCGTGCCAGCGGGAGCACAGATACGCAGTATTTT.

This clone was seen just once. CDR3 in DNA: TGTGCCAGCACTGCGACAGTGAACACTGAAGCTTTCTTT. It encodes CASTATVNTEAFF. The rearrangement links TRBV6-6 to TRBJ1-1; D might be TRBD1 (5 bases). This CDR3 has 13 amino acids. CDR1 and CDR2 from the germline V gene are MNHNY and SVGAGI (reference sequence). With 7 bases removed from V and 0 bases from J, the gap between germline ends came to 9 bases.

The CDR3 is CASDIAGRSYNEQFF. As DNA, the CDR3 is TGTGCCAGCGATATAGCGGGACGCTCCTACAATGAGCAGTTCTTC. J is TRBJ2-1 and V is TRBV2; TRBD2 aligns across 8 bases. Germline CDR1 and CDR2: SNHLY and FYNNEI. CDR3 length: 15 residues. V lost 8 bases, J lost 0 bases, and 6 bases stayed unmatched. The full variable domain, rest sourced from reference TRBV2 and TRBJ2-1, is EPEVTQTPSHQVTQMGQEVILRCVPISNHLYFYWYRQILGQKVEFLVSFYNNEISEKSEIFDDQFSVERPDGSNFTLKIRSTKLEDSAMYFCASDIAGRSYNEQFFGPGTRLTVL.

The CDR3 DNA reads TGTGCCAGCAGCATTAGCGGGACACAAACAGATACGCAGTATTTT. This sequence encodes CASSISGTQTDTQYF. The chain is built from TRBV11-2 and TRBJ2-3; 8 bases line up with TRBD2. V lost 5 bases, J lost 3 bases, and 7 bases stayed unmatched. Germline loops: CDR1 SGHAT, CDR2 FQNNGV. The CDR3 runs to 15 residues.

This CDR3 reads CAWSVYSGPALSYEQYF. The DNA of the CDR3 is TGTGCCTGGAGTGTATATAGCGGGCCCGCCCTGAGCTACGAGCAGTACTTC. The rearrangement uses TRBV30 and TRBJ2-7; 7 bases align to TRBD2. Germline CDR1 and CDR2: GTSNPN and SVGIG (reference sequence). CDR3 length equals 17 residues. V shed 0 bases and J 3 bases; nucleotides not matched to a gene: 14.

The CDR3 DNA is TGTGCCAGCAAGACAGCCTATAGCAATCAGCCCCAGCATTTT. It specifies CASKTAYSNQPQHF. This chain uses TRBV28 with TRBJ1-5; a possible D gene is TRBD1 (5 bases). The CDR3 has 14 residues. Per the germline V gene, CDR1 is MDHEN and CDR2 is SYDVKM. V lost 7 bases, J lost 0 bases, and 10 bases lay in between.

The chain has TRBV19 and TRBJ1-5; D unresolved. The CDR3 has 14 amino acids. CDR1 and CDR2 (germline): LNHDA, SQIVND (reference sequence). V lost 5 bases, J lost 6 bases, and 14 bases lay in between. As DNA, the CDR3 is TGTGCCAGTAGTTTCGGGGTGGAGGGTCAGCCCCAGCATTTT. Residues: CASSFGVEGQPQHF.

This clone was seen a handful of times. The V call is TRBV7-9, the J call TRBJ1-5, with TRBD1 matching over 9 bases. The CDR3 length is 18 residues. CDR1 is SEHNR, CDR2 FQNEAQ, per germline (reference sequence). V shed 5 bases, J shed 6 bases, and the junction held 17 bases outside the gene matches. CDR3 nucleotides: TGTGCCAGCAGCGACTCTAGCGCCGGGACAGGGATGGGTCAGCCCCAGCATTTT. This translates into CASSDSSAGTGMGQPQHF.

CDR3 coding DNA: TGTGCCAGCAGCGTAGACCCAGGGCCCTCTGGGGCCAACGTCCTGACTTTC. It specifies CASSVDPGPSGANVLTF. The rearrangement joins TRBV9 to TRBJ2-6, with D possibly matching TRBD1 (5 bases). Trimming took 0 bases from V and 0 from J, leaving 10 bases between them. This CDR3 contains 17 residues. Germline CDR1 and CDR2: SGDLS and YYNGEE.